Below, 19 T cell receptor beta chains from the same sample are listed, as sequenced in a study of CD8+CD57+ T cells in acquired aplastic anemia. Using genomic DNA as the template, TCR beta VDJ and CDR3 profiling was carried out. TCRdb re-called the reads through MiXCR, storing one row per CDR3 protein. Of hundreds of thousands of distinct CDR3 sequences listed, roughly 68% are singletons. Sequencing input: sorted CD4+, CD8+, or CD8+CD57+ T cells (not recorded which) from PBMCs. Every receptor here comes from a human donor in good health, serving as a control.

As regards this clonotype: Because it lacks the conserved phenylalanine or tryptophan at the end, this CDR3 is likely a read error. The genes are TRBV2 and TRBJ1-1, with a weak D call TRBD1 (5 bases). Germline V gene lookup returns CDR1 SNHLY and CDR2 FYNNEI. The CDR3 is made up of 12 amino acids. V was cut by 6 bases and J by 7 bases, with 12 bases left in between. CDR3: CASSPPGGEAFV. CDR3 coding DNA: TGTGCCAGCAGCCCCCCCGGGGGTGAAGCTTTCGTT.

The rearrangement uses TRBV7-9 and TRBJ2-7; 11 bases fit TRBD1. CDR1 SEHNR and CDR2 FQNEAQ come from the germline V gene (reference sequence). V lost 1 base and J lost 3; bases outside the gene matches: 2. The CDR3 is made up of 15 amino acids. CDR3 sequence (DNA): TGTGCCAGCAGCTTAGAGGGACAGGGGGTCTACGAGCAGTACTTC. As protein: CASSLEGQGVYEQYF.

For this clonotype: A clone one base away is much larger, so this may be a read error. CDR3: CASAQAEGGEQYF. As DNA, the CDR3 is TGTGCCAGCGCCCAGGCGGAAGGAGGCGAGCAGTACTTC. This chain links TRBV2 with TRBJ2-7; a possible D gene is TRBD2 (5 bases). Trimming pared 8 bases from V and 6 bases from J, leaving 17 bases between. The CDR3 is made up of 13 amino acids. Germline V gene lookup returns CDR1 SNHLY and CDR2 FYNNEI.

This chain uses TRBV14 with TRBJ1-1; D gene unclear. The germline V gene encodes CDR1 SGHDN and CDR2 FVKESK. This CDR3 comprises 16 residues. V lost 4 bases, J lost 6 bases, and 21 bases lay in between. In nucleotides, the CDR3 is TGTGCCAGCAGCCTAAGGGCCGGGGAGATTCCGGCTGAAGCTTTCTTT. This sequence encodes CASSLRAGEIPAEAFF. The whole variable domain, filled in from reference TRBV14 and TRBJ1-1, reads EAGVTQFPSHSVIEKGQTVTLRCDPISGHDNLYWYRRVMGKEIKFLLHFVKESKQDESGMPNNRFLAERTGGTYSTLKVQPAELEDSGVYFCASSLRAGEIPAEAFFGQGTRLTVV.

Regarding this clonotype: The junction does not match germline at one end; this may be a read error. J is TRBJ1-6 and V is TRBV5-1; D is undetermined. Germline CDR1 reads SGHRS; CDR2 reads YFSETQ. This CDR3 has 16 amino acids. CDR3 nucleotides: TGTGCCAGCAGCTTGGAGGTGGGCGGGGAGAATTCACCCCTCCACTTT. This gives the protein CASSLEVGGENSPLHF.

J is TRBJ2-5 and V is TRBV10-3; 7 bases are shared with TRBD2. Per germline, CDR1 ENHRY and CDR2 SYGVKD. The junction had 10 bases not matched to a gene; V was cut back by 10 bases and J by 5 bases. This CDR3 is 13 amino acids long. CDR3 nucleotide sequence: TGTGCCAGCGACTCGGCCGGGGGGGAGACCCAGTACTTC. It encodes CASDSAGGETQYF.

This chain uses TRBV10-3 with TRBJ1-1; no clear D. Trimming shortened V by 6 bases and J by 10 bases, and 15 bases separated the two germline ends. The CDR3 runs 12 residues. CDR1 and CDR2 (germline): ENHRY, SYGVKD. CDR3 nucleotide sequence: TGTGCCATCAGCCCGGAGAACCGAGGAGCTTTCTTT. Translation gives CAISPENRGAFF.

Turning to this clonotype: The germline gene is not matched at one end of the junction; a read error may be the cause. The CDR3 DNA sequence: TGTGCCACCAGCAGAGATGCAGGGCGCGATCATTACCCCCTCCACTTC. Translated: CATSRDAGRDHYPLHF. The chain combines TRBV15 with TRBJ1-6; D perhaps matches TRBD1 (5 bases). This CDR3 spans 16 amino acids. Germline V gives CDR1 LNHNV, CDR2 YYDKDF (reference sequence).

This clonotype was seen a few times. The rearrangement uses TRBV7-2 and TRBJ1-2; D is ambiguous. In germline, CDR1 is SGHTA, CDR2 FQGNSA. The CDR3 totals 15 residues. V lost 1 base and J lost 2, with 11 bases in between. In DNA, the CDR3 is TGTGCCAGCAGCTTAGGGGAGGGTCTCAACTATGGCTACACCTTC. It is translated as CASSLGEGLNYGYTF.

CDR3 sequence reads: CSVDGGTDTQYF. CDR3 DNA sequence: TGCAGCGTGGACGGGGGAACAGATACGCAGTATTTT. This rearrangement joins TRBV29-1 to TRBJ2-3; tentative D call: TRBD2 (6 bases). Trimming left V 6 bases short and J 3 bases short, with 10 bases between. CDR3 length: 12 residues. In germline, CDR1 is SQVTM, CDR2 ANQGSEA.

This chain links TRBV5-4 with TRBJ1-4, with TRBD1 matching over 9 bases. V lost 3 bases and J lost 8; bases outside the gene matches: 5. CDR1 and CDR2 from the germline V gene are SGHNT and YYREEE (reference sequence). The CDR3 is made up of 14 amino acids. The CDR3 here is CASSYRDRAEKLFF. In DNA form, the CDR3 reads TGTGCCAGCAGCTACCGGGACAGGGCGGAAAAACTGTTTTTT. The variable domain in full, completed from reference TRBV5-4 and TRBJ1-4, reads ETGVTQSPTHLIKTRGQQVTLRCSSQSGHNTVSWYQQALGQGPQFIFQYYREEENGRGNFPPRFSGLQFPNYSSELNVNALELDDSALYLCASSYRDRAEKLFFGSGTQLSVL.

The table lists this clonotype with a count of one. The J gene is TRBJ2-4, the V gene TRBV10-3, with TRBD1 as a possible D gene (7 bases). The DNA end lines up better with TRBJ2-1; the J call may be wrong. The CDR3 contains 14 residues. Germline V gene lookup returns CDR1 ENHRY and CDR2 SYGVKD. CDR3 loop: CASSPGGGGGIQFF. In DNA, the CDR3 is TGTGCCAGCAGCCCCGGCGGCGGAGGGGGCATTCAGTTCTTC.

This sequence joins TRBV24-1 and TRBJ1-2; D not resolved. Trimming stripped 3 bases from V and 8 bases from J, with 24 bases between. The length of the CDR3 is 17 residues. Germline lookup yields CDR1 KGHDR and CDR2 SFDVKD. The CDR3 loop reads CATSDPTSDGRSGGYTF. CDR3 bases: TGTGCCACCAGTGATCCAACGTCGGACGGACGTTCGGGAGGCTACACCTTC.

The chain links TRBV20-1 to TRBJ2-7, with 9 positions matching TRBD1. Germline assignment: CDR1 DFQATT and CDR2 SNEGSKA (reference sequence). The V segment lost 7 bases and the J segment 2 bases; nucleotides outside the gene matches: 3. CDR3 length equals 12 residues. The DNA for the CDR3 is TGCAGTGGGGGACAGGGAACCTACGAGCAGTACTTC. The encoded protein is CSGGQGTYEQYF.

This clonotype was found many times. The chain joins TRBV20-1 to TRBJ1-1, with D possibly matching TRBD1 (5 bases). The CDR3 extends over 13 amino acids. Germline loops: CDR1 DFQATT, CDR2 SNEGSKA (reference sequence). Trimming pared 6 bases from V and 2 bases from J, leaving 13 bases between. The CDR3 coding sequence is TGCAGTGCCGAGTCCGGGGGTAACACTGAAGCTTTCTTT. Amino acids: CSAESGGNTEAFF.

This chain joins TRBV7-8 and TRBJ2-2, with D possibly being TRBD2 (5 bases). In germline, CDR1 is SGHVS, CDR2 FQNEAQ. The V and J ends lost 8 bases and 4 bases respectively, with 8 bases between them. This CDR3 comprises 12 residues. This CDR3 reads CASLRATGELFF. CDR3 DNA: TGTGCCAGCCTGAGGGCCACCGGGGAGCTGTTTTTT.

V and J are TRBV19 and TRBJ1-2; D gene unclear. V dropped 3 bases and J dropped 6 bases, with 8 bases sitting between them. This CDR3 spans 12 amino acids. In germline, CDR1 is LNHDA, CDR2 SQIVND (reference sequence). CDR3 bases: TGTGCCAGTAGTATCTGGTGGGATGGCTACACCTTC. This gives the protein CASSIWWDGYTF.

A note on this clonotype: Because the CDR3 is missing its conserved closing phenylalanine or tryptophan, this is likely a read error. This chain links TRBV7-2 with TRBJ2-7; a possible D gene is TRBD1 (6 bases). V gave up 1 base and J gave up 8 bases, with 12 bases separating them. This CDR3 has 13 amino acids. Germline V gene data show CDR1 as SGHTA and CDR2 as FQGNSA. This chain's CDR3 is CASSLGTGCKQYL. CDR3 nucleotides: TGTGCCAGCAGCTTAGGAACAGGGTGCAAGCAGTACCTC.

The rearrangement uses TRBV5-4 and TRBJ2-7; 7 bases are a match to TRBD2. There are 14 residues in the CDR3. The germline V gene encodes CDR1 SGHNT and CDR2 YYREEE (reference sequence). With V trimmed by 5 bases and J by 6 bases, 11 bases remained unmatched. The CDR3, as DNA: TGTGCCAGCAGTTGGGGGGGGGGGTGTTTCGAGCAGTACTTC. Translated: CASSWGGGCFEQYF.